This entry lists 3 T cell receptor beta chains sequenced from one sample in a study of shared clonotypes between healthy human individuals. Here immunoSEQ multiplex PCR was the method, and the copy in TCRdb shows in-frame clones only, minus some. The table has more than 1,200,000 clones, 97% to 99% seen once. The source material was naive CD4+ T cells sorted from blood. Subset specified: CD45RA+ positively selected. The source is a man aged 25-40 years in good health.

This clone showed up just once. The genes are TRBV5-5 and TRBJ1-2; D is perhaps TRBD1 (5 bases). V was clipped by 4 bases and J by 6 bases, with 19 bases between them. There are 15 residues in the CDR3. Germline V lookup: CDR1 SGHKS, CDR2 YYEKEE (reference sequence). The CDR3 protein is CASSLLSFGGNGYTF. The CDR3 nucleotides are TGTGCCAGCAGCCTCTTATCCTTTGGGGGTAATGGCTACACCTTC.

The rearrangement links TRBV7-2 to TRBJ2-2; D might be TRBD1 (6 bases). Germline CDR1 reads SGHTA; CDR2 reads FQGNSA. Trimming stripped 1 base from V and 4 bases from J, with 10 bases between. This CDR3 comprises 15 residues. The CDR3 DNA is TGTGCCAGCAGCTTAGGCGGACAGCCCACCGGGGAGCTGTTTTTT. It is translated as CASSLGGQPTGELFF. Drawing the rest from reference TRBV7-2 and TRBJ2-2, the complete variable domain is GAGVSQSPSNKVTEKGKDVELRCDPISGHTALYWYRQSLGQGLEFLIYFQGNSAPDKSGLPSDRFSAERTGGSVSTLTIQRTQQEDSAVYLCASSLGGQPTGELFFGEGSRLTVL.

V gene TRBV7-2 combines with J gene TRBJ2-7; 14 bases are shared with TRBD2. V trimming: 4 bases; J trimming: 5 bases; junction bases outside the gene matches: 10. Germline-derived CDR1 and CDR2 are SGHTA and FQGNSA. The CDR3 spans 17 residues. The CDR3 reads CASSYGLAGGSGNEQYF. Here the CDR3 DNA reads TGTGCCAGCAGCTACGGACTAGCGGGAGGATCTGGTAACGAGCAGTACTTC.